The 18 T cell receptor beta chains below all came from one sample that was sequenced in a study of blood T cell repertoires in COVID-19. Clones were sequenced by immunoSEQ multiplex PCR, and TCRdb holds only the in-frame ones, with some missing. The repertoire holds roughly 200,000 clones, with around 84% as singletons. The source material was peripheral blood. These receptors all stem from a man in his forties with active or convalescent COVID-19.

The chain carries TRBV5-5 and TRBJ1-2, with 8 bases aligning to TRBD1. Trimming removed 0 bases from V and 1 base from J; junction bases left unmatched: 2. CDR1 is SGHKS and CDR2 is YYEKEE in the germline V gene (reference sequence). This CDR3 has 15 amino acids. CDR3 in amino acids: CASSLAGGLNYGYTF. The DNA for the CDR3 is TGTGCCAGCAGCTTGGCAGGGGGCCTTAACTATGGCTACACCTTC.

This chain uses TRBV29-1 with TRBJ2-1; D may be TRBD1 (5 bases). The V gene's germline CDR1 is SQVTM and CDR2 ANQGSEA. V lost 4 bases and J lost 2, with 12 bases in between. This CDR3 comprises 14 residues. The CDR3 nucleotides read TGCAGCGTTGGACAGTTTGTAGCCTACAATGAGCAGTTCTTC. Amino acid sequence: CSVGQFVAYNEQFF.

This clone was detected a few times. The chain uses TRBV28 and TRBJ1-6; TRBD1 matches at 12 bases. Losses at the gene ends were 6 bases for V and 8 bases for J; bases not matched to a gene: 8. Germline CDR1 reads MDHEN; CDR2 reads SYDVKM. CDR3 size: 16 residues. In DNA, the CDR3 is TGTGCCAGCAGCACCGGGACAGGGGGCGTTCATTCACCCCTCCACTTT. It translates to CASSTGTGGVHSPLHF.

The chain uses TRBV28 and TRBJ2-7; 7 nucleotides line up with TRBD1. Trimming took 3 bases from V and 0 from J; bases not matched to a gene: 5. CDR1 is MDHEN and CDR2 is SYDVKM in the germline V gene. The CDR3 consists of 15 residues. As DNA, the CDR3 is TGTGCCAGCAGTTTGTCAGGGGGTAGCTCCTACGAGCAGTACTTC. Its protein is CASSLSGGSSYEQYF.

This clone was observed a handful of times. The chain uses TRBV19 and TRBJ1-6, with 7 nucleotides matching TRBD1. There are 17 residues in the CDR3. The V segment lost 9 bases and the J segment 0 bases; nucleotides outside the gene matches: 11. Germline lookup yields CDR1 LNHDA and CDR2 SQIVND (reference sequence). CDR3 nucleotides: TGTGCCAGCCGGGCAGGGGGACGCGTCTCCTATAATTCACCCCTCCACTTT. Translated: CASRAGGRVSYNSPLHF.

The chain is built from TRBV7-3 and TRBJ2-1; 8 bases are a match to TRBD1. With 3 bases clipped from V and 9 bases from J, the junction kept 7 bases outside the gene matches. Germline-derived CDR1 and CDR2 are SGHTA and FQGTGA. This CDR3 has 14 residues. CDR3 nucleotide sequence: TGTGCCAGCAGCTTCGGACAGGGACTTGGTGAGCAGTTCTTC. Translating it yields CASSFGQGLGEQFF.

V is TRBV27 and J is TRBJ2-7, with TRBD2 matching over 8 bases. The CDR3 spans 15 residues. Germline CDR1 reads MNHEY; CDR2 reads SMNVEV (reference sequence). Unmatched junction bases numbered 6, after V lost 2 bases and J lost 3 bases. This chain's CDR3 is CASSLGAGGFYEQYF. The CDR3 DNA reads TGTGCCAGCAGTTTAGGCGCGGGGGGTTTCTACGAGCAGTACTTC.

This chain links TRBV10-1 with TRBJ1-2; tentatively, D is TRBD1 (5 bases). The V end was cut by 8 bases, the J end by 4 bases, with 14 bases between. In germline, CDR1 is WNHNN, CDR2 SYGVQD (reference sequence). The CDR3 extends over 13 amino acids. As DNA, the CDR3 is TGCGCCAGCGTCGGCAGGGTCGTCTATGGCTACACCTTC. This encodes CASVGRVVYGYTF.

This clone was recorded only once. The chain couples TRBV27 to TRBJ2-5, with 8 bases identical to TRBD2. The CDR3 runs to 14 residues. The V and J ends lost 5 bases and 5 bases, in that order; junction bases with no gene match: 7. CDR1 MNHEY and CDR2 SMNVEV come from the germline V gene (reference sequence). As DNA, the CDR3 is TGTGCCAGCAGTCCTCGGGGGGGGTGGGAGACCCAGTACTTC. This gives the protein CASSPRGGWETQYF.

CDR3 residues: CASSLTGDSSGYTF. CDR3 nucleotide sequence: TGTGCCAGCAGCTTGACAGGGGACTCGTCTGGCTACACCTTC. The J gene is TRBJ1-2, the V gene TRBV5-4; 7 nucleotides line up with TRBD1. Trimming took 1 base from V and 7 from J; bases not matched to a gene: 7. Germline lookup yields CDR1 SGHNT and CDR2 YYREEE (reference sequence). The CDR3 length is 14 residues.

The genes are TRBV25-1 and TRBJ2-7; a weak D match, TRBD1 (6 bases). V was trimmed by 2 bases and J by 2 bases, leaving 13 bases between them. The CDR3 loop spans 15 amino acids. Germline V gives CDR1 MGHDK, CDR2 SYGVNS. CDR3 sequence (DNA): TGTGCCAGCAGTGAAGGAACAGGGCGCCCCTACGAGCAGTACTTC. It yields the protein CASSEGTGRPYEQYF.

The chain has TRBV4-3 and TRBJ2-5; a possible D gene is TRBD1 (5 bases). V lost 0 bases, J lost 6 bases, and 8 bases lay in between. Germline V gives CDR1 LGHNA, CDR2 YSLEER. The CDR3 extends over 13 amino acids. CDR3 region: CASSQDWGQTQYF. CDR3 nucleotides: TGCGCCAGCAGCCAAGATTGGGGCCAGACCCAGTACTTC.

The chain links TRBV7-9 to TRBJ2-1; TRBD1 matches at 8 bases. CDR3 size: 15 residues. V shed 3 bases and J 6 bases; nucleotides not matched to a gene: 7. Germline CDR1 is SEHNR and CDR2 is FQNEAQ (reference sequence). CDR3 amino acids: CASSFPGTGLNEQFF. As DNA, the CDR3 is TGTGCCAGCAGCTTCCCAGGGACAGGTCTCAATGAGCAGTTCTTC.

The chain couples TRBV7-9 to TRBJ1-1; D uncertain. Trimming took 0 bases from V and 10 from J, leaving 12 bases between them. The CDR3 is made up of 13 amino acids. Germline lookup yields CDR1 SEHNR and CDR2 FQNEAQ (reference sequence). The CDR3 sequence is CASSLAGGLGAFF. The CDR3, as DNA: TGTGCCAGCAGCTTAGCAGGAGGACTCGGAGCTTTCTTT.

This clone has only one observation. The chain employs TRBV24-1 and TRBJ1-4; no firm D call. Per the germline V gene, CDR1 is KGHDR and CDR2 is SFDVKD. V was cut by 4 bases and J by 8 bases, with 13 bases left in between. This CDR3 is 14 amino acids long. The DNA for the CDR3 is TGTGCCACCAGTGACTCCCTCGAGGGAGAAAAACTGTTTTTT. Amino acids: CATSDSLEGEKLFF.

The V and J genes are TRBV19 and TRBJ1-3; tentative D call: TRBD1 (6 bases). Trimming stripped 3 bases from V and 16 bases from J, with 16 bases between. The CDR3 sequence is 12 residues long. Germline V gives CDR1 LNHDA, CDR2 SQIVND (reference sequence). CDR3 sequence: CASSIPPGQVYF. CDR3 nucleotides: TGTGCCAGTAGTATTCCCCCGGGACAAGTTTATTTT.

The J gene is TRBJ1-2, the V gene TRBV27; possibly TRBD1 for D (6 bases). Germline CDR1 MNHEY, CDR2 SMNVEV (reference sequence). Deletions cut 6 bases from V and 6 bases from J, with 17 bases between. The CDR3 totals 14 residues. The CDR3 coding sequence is TGTGCCAGCAGATTCTCCGGGGGGCGAGATGGCTACACCTTC. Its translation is CASRFSGGRDGYTF.

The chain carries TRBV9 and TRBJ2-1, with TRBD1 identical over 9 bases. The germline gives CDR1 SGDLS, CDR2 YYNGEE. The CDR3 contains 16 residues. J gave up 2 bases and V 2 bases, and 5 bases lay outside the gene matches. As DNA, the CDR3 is TGTGCCAGCAGCGTCGTGGGGACAGGGCCCTACAATGAGCAGTTCTTC. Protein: CASSVVGTGPYNEQFF.